Below, 27 T cell receptor beta chains from the same sample are listed, as sequenced in a study of T cell repertoires in cytomegalovirus infection (dated by TCRdb to the late 2010s). The treatment or condition label of this sample denotes: in vitro stimulation with specific CMV peptide epitopes to enrich CMV-specific T cells. For these TCRs, the target antigens are not known. For sequencing, an Illumina HiSeq 1500 was employed. Using fastp trimming at Q25 and MiXCR clonotype assembly, TCRdb reanalyzed the public sequencing data and kept in-frame beta chains. Every entry covers one CDR3 protein and lists the most common genes and DNA from its rows. The sample table holds about 480,000 distinct CDR3 sequences, of which around 35% were seen once. The ten largest clones add up to roughly a sixth of the sample. The sample was cultured PBMCs, taken from culture after CMV antigen stimulation. These receptors were taken from a human donor in good health (CMV status not recorded). Some clones in this sample may be carry-over from other donors' samples.

This clonotype was seen a handful of times. V is TRBV20-1 and J is TRBJ2-7, with 9 nucleotides matching TRBD1. This CDR3 region has 15 residues. With V trimmed by 0 bases and J by 3 bases, 6 bases remained unmatched. From germline, CDR1 is DFQATT and CDR2 SNEGSKA (reference sequence). As DNA, the CDR3 is TGCAGTGCTAGAGACTCGGACAGGGGTTACTACGAGCAGTACTTC. It is translated as CSARDSDRGYYEQYF.

The sample holds many counts of this clonotype. CDR3 loop: CASSLGSFQETQYF. The CDR3 region has the DNA TGTGCCAGCAGCTTAGGAAGCTTCCAAGAGACCCAGTACTTC. V usage is TRBV7-8 and J usage is TRBJ2-5; the D is unclear. Germline loops: CDR1 SGHVS, CDR2 FQNEAQ. Trimming removed 1 base at V and 1 base at J, with 7 bases between. This CDR3 has 14 residues.

This clonotype was seen a handful of times. The rearrangement links TRBV12-3 or TRBV12-4 to TRBJ1-5; the D is unclear. The CDR3 runs to 15 residues. The V end was cut by 2 bases, the J end by 8 bases, with 16 bases between. Written as DNA, the CDR3 is TGTGCCAGCAGTTTAAGGCCATCCTCAGCGGAGCCCCAGCATTTT. This sequence encodes CASSLRPSSAEPQHF.

This chain joins TRBV4-3 and TRBJ1-2; D is perhaps TRBD1 (5 bases). Deletions cut 1 base from V and 0 bases from J, with 12 bases between. This CDR3 contains 16 residues. The germline CDR1 and CDR2 sequences are LGHNA and YSLEER. CDR3 amino acids: CASSQVEGIANYGYTF. The CDR3 DNA is TGCGCCAGCAGCCAAGTAGAGGGGATCGCTAACTATGGCTACACCTTC.

In its sample, this clonotype was seen many times. The chain's CDR3 is CASSPQRDQPQHF. The CDR3 DNA reads as TGTGCCAGCAGCCCCCAGCGGGATCAGCCCCAGCATTTT. The chain uses TRBV7-2 and TRBJ1-5; D not resolved. The CDR3 consists of 13 residues. With 5 bases removed from V and 5 bases from J, the gap between germline ends came to 10 bases. Germline values: CDR1 SGHTA, CDR2 FQGNSA. The whole variable domain, filled in from reference TRBV7-2 and TRBJ1-5, reads GAGVSQSPSNKVTEKGKDVELRCDPISGHTALYWYRQSLGQGLEFLIYFQGNSAPDKSGLPSDRFSAERTGGSVSTLTIQRTQQEDSAVYLCASSPQRDQPQHFGDGTRLSIL.

The J gene is TRBJ1-4, the V gene TRBV3-1; D remains ambiguous. Per the germline V gene, CDR1 is LGHDT and CDR2 is YNNKEL (reference sequence). Trimming took off 6 bases at V and 0 bases at J, with 8 bases between the two ends. The CDR3 runs 14 residues. The CDR3 coding sequence is TGTGCCAGCAGAACAGCTGCAACTAATGAAAAACTGTTTTTT. Residues: CASRTAATNEKLFF.

A few counts support this clonotype. The chain combines TRBV6-2 or TRBV6-3 with TRBJ2-3, with TRBD2 matching 10 bases. The germline V gene encodes CDR1 MNHEY and CDR2 SVGEGT. With V trimmed by 3 bases and J by 2 bases, 8 bases remained unmatched. The CDR3 sequence is 17 residues long. CDR3 bases: TGTGCCAGCAGTTATACTAGCGGGACCCTGAACACAGATACGCAGTATTTT. Translation gives CASSYTSGTLNTDTQYF.

The chain carries TRBV28 and TRBJ1-2; D is uncertain. The V and J ends lost 7 bases and 2 bases respectively, with 8 bases between them. Germline CDR1 and CDR2: MDHEN and SYDVKM. The CDR3 sequence is 12 residues long. CDR3 nucleotide sequence: TGTGCCAGCACCACGGGCAACTATGGCTACACCTTC. It is translated as CASTTGNYGYTF.

This chain links TRBV27 with TRBJ2-2; 14 bases map to TRBD2. V was pared by 5 bases and J by 7 bases, with 21 bases of the junction left unmatched. The V gene's germline CDR1 is MNHEY and CDR2 SMNVEV (reference sequence). This CDR3 region has 21 residues. Here the CDR3 DNA reads TGTGCCAGCAGTCCCTATACCGTGGGACTAGCGGGAGTGTCGTTGATCGGGGAGCTGTTTTTT. It encodes CASSPYTVGLAGVSLIGELFF.

This rearrangement joins TRBV19 to TRBJ2-7; D is unclear. The CDR3 covers 16 residues. V lost 2 bases and J 7 bases, leaving 21 bases between the germline ends. Germline V gene data show CDR1 as LNHDA and CDR2 as SQIVND (reference sequence). This chain's CDR3 is CASSIRTEKGLPEQYF. The DNA for the CDR3 is TGTGCCAGTAGTATAAGGACGGAAAAGGGCCTCCCTGAGCAGTACTTC.

This rearrangement joins TRBV28 to TRBJ2-2; TRBD1 matches at 8 bases. Unmatched junction bases numbered 8, after V lost 6 bases and J lost 2 bases. The CDR3 extends over 16 amino acids. Germline loops: CDR1 MDHEN, CDR2 SYDVKM. The CDR3 nucleotides read TGTGCCAGCAGCGGCAGCGACAGGGGAAACACCGGGGAGCTGTTTTTT. Translating it yields CASSGSDRGNTGELFF.

The J gene is TRBJ2-7, the V gene TRBV5-1; TRBD1 matches 10 bases. The CDR3 is made up of 18 amino acids. The germline V gene encodes CDR1 SGHRS and CDR2 YFSETQ. The junction had 11 bases not matched to a gene; V was cut back by 0 bases and J by 2 bases. For the CDR3, the DNA is TGCGCCAGCAGCTTGGCAGGGACAGGGGTTAACGTAGCCTACGAGCAGTACTTC. Translating it yields CASSLAGTGVNVAYEQYF.

CDR3 protein: CASRLAGAKNIQYF. DNA for the CDR3: TGTGCCAGCAGACTAGCGGGAGCCAAAAACATTCAGTACTTC. The chain carries TRBV7-2 and TRBJ2-4; TRBD2 matches 9 bases. V lost 6 bases and J lost 0; bases outside the gene matches: 0. The length of the CDR3 is 14 residues. The germline gives CDR1 SGHTA, CDR2 FQGNSA.

V and J are TRBV12-3 or TRBV12-4 and TRBJ2-1; 7 positions match TRBD2. The J segment lost 0 bases and the V segment lost 5 bases, leaving 7 bases of the junction unmatched. This CDR3 region has 16 residues. CDR3 sequence: CASSRLALSSYNEQFF. The CDR3 region has the DNA TGTGCCAGCAGTCGACTAGCTTTAAGCTCCTACAATGAGCAGTTCTTC.

The gene calls are TRBV12-3 or TRBV12-4 and TRBJ1-5; D may be TRBD1 (5 bases). The CDR3 contains 14 residues. Deletions cut 7 bases from V and 5 bases from J, with 15 bases between. The CDR3 region has the DNA TGTGCCAGCAAGGAGGGCCAGGGTGATCAGCCCCAGCATTTT. Translating gives CASKEGQGDQPQHF.

V and J are TRBV5-5 and TRBJ2-3; 10 bases are a match to TRBD2. Germline trimming cut 0 bases from V and 2 bases from J; bases unmatched to any gene: 6. Germline V lookup: CDR1 SGHKS, CDR2 YYEKEE (reference sequence). This CDR3 contains 17 residues. CDR3 sequence: CASSLEASGGFTDTQYF. As DNA, the CDR3 is TGTGCCAGCAGCTTGGAGGCTAGCGGGGGATTCACAGATACGCAGTATTTT.

This clonotype was seen a few times. This sequence joins TRBV5-4 and TRBJ1-1, with D hard to call. The germline V gene has CDR1 SGHNT and CDR2 YYREEE (reference sequence). Trimming cost V 0 bases and J 2 bases, with 8 bases left between them. The CDR3 covers 14 residues. Here the CDR3 DNA reads TGTGCCAGCAGCTTGGGGCAGTTTAACACTGAAGCTTTCTTT. Translated, it gives CASSLGQFNTEAFF. The full variable domain, completed using reference TRBV5-4 and TRBJ1-1, is ETGVTQSPTHLIKTRGQQVTLRCSSQSGHNTVSWYQQALGQGPQFIFQYYREEENGRGNFPPRFSGLQFPNYSSELNVNALELDDSALYLCASSLGQFNTEAFFGQGTRLTVV.

The rearrangement uses TRBV20-1 and TRBJ1-6, with D hard to call. The CDR3 sequence is 15 residues long. Germline CDR1 is DFQATT and CDR2 is SNEGSKA (reference sequence). The V gene lost 3 bases and the J gene lost 7 bases, with 16 bases spanning the gap. The chain's CDR3 is CSARAFFALNSPLHF. The CDR3 region has the DNA TGCAGTGCTAGGGCCTTTTTCGCCTTGAATTCACCCCTCCACTTT.

This clonotype has only a few counts. This sequence joins TRBV6-2 or TRBV6-3 and TRBJ2-1, with D maybe TRBD2 (6 bases). Germline V gene sequence: CDR1 MNHEY, CDR2 SVGEGT. V was pared by 0 bases and J by 4 bases, with 10 bases between. The CDR3 contains 15 residues. The CDR3 nucleotides are TGTGCCAGCAGTTACTCTGGCGGGGCTTACAATGAGCAGTTCTTC. This gives the protein CASSYSGGAYNEQFF.

The rearrangement joins TRBV20-1 to TRBJ1-2; no reliable D call. V was clipped by 0 bases and J by 5 bases, with 1 base between them. Germline V gene data show CDR1 as DFQATT and CDR2 as SNEGSKA (reference sequence). The CDR3 contains 10 residues. As DNA, the CDR3 is TGCAGTGCTAGAGATTATGGCTACACCTTC. Amino acids: CSARDYGYTF.

J is TRBJ2-2 and V is TRBV12-3 or TRBV12-4; tentatively, D is TRBD2 (5 bases). The CDR3 spans 12 residues. Trimming removed 8 bases at V and 8 bases at J, with 12 bases between. The CDR3 is CASERGTGELFF. Written as DNA, the CDR3 is TGTGCCAGCGAACGGGGTACAGGGGAGCTGTTTTTT.

This clonotype was observed many times. This chain links TRBV12-3 or TRBV12-4 with TRBJ1-3, with TRBD1 as a possible D gene (6 bases). This CDR3 contains 14 residues. Trimming removed 6 bases from V and 5 bases from J, with 14 bases in between. The CDR3 protein is CASRPGTLRNTIYF. CDR3 nucleotide sequence: TGTGCCAGCAGGCCCGGGACACTGCGAAACACCATATATTTT.

The table lists this clonotype with a few counts. The rearrangement joins TRBV9 to TRBJ2-1; no clear D. V was shortened by 2 bases and J by 7 bases, with 13 bases between the two germline ends. Germline CDR1 SGDLS, CDR2 YYNGEE. The length of the CDR3 is 14 residues. In nucleotides, the CDR3 is TGTGCCAGCAGCGTTCGGCTAGTCCCGAATGAGCAGTTCTTC. Protein: CASSVRLVPNEQFF.

This clonotype has only a few counts. The chain carries TRBV6-1 and TRBJ1-1; 7 bases are shared with TRBD1. CDR3 length: 15 residues. The germline gives CDR1 MNHNS, CDR2 SASEGT. V trimming: 2 bases; J trimming: 2 bases; junction bases outside the gene matches: 5. This CDR3 reads CASSEYLGGNTEAFF. The DNA for the CDR3 is TGTGCCAGCAGTGAATACTTAGGGGGCAACACTGAAGCTTTCTTT.

This clonotype was detected a few times. The chain has TRBV7-2 and TRBJ1-6, with D possibly being TRBD1 (5 bases). Germline loops: CDR1 SGHTA, CDR2 FQGNSA. Trimming pared 1 base from V and 11 bases from J, leaving 15 bases between. The CDR3 runs to 15 residues. CDR3 loop: CASSLGNRFSTPLHF. In DNA, the CDR3 is TGTGCCAGCAGCTTAGGAAACAGGTTTTCGACACCCCTCCACTTT.

This sequence joins TRBV4-1 and TRBJ1-1, with D perhaps matching TRBD1 (6 bases). The CDR3 totals 15 residues. The germline V gene encodes CDR1 MGHRA and CDR2 YSYEKL. The V end lost 2 bases, the J end lost 2 bases, and 12 bases lay between the germline ends. DNA of the CDR3: TGCGCCAGCAGCCAAAGGGGGACGGCTAACACTGAAGCTTTCTTT. This translates into CASSQRGTANTEAFF.

The J gene is TRBJ2-1, the V gene TRBV11-3; weak D call: TRBD2 (5 bases). Trimming shortened V by 4 bases and J by 0 bases, and 13 bases separated the two germline ends. The CDR3 contains 16 residues. Germline V gives CDR1 SGHNT, CDR2 YENEEA. The CDR3 coding sequence is TGTGCCAGCAGCTGGTTAGCGAAAAGCTCCTACAATGAGCAGTTCTTC. It encodes CASSWLAKSSYNEQFF.